The 8 T cell receptor beta chains below all came from one sample that was sequenced in a study of shared clonotypes between healthy human individuals. Repertoires were generated with immunoSEQ multiplex PCR, while TCRdb's copy carries only in-frame clones and drops some. Here the sample spans 2,500,000 or so clones, about 90% being singletons. Specimen: naive CD4+ T cells from PBMCs. Subset noted: CD45RA+ positively selected. The source is a man between 18 and 29 years old in good health. Some clones in this sample may be carry-over from other donors' samples.

This clone was observed a single time. The chain links TRBV28 to TRBJ2-5; no reliable D call. V was clipped by 2 bases and J by 5 bases, with 9 bases between them. The CDR3 has 13 amino acids. Germline V gene lookup returns CDR1 MDHEN and CDR2 SYDVKM. CDR3 DNA: TGTGCCAGCAGTTTAAGGCCGTTGGAGACCCAGTACTTC. Translation gives CASSLRPLETQYF.

The chain employs TRBV7-9 and TRBJ1-4, with 7 bases aligning to TRBD1. CDR1 SEHNR and CDR2 FQNEAQ come from the germline V gene (reference sequence). The CDR3 totals 15 residues. The V segment lost 1 base and the J segment 7 bases; nucleotides outside the gene matches: 6. CDR3 coding DNA: TGTGCCAGCAGCTTAGAATTGGCAGGGGGTGAAAAACTGTTTTTT. It translates to CASSLELAGGEKLFF.

The chain is built from TRBV27 and TRBJ2-5; D is possibly TRBD1 or TRBD2 (5 bases each). The germline V gene has CDR1 MNHEY and CDR2 SMNVEV (reference sequence). The CDR3 contains 14 residues. V was clipped by 10 bases and J by 5 bases, with 20 bases between them. The CDR3 protein is CATSRSGLEETQYF. The CDR3 nucleotides are TGTGCCACCTCGCGGTCGGGGCTTGAGGAGACCCAGTACTTC.

This clone has just a few counts. This rearrangement joins TRBV29-1 to TRBJ1-5; TRBD1 is a possible D gene (6 bases). Looked up from germline, CDR1 is SQVTM and CDR2 is ANQGSEA. V lost 3 bases, J lost 11 bases, and 11 bases lay in between. The CDR3 has 11 amino acids. CDR3 nucleotide sequence: TGCAGCGTTGAGAAACAGGGCTCCCAGCATTTT. Its translation: CSVEKQGSQHF. Supplemented by reference TRBV29-1 and TRBJ1-5, the full variable domain reads SAVISQKPSRDICQRGTSLTIQCQVDSQVTMMFWYRQQPGQSLTLIATANQGSEATYESGFVIDKFPISRPNLTFSTLTVSNMSPEDSSIYLCSVEKQGSQHFGDGTRLSIL.

The chain uses TRBV28 and TRBJ2-1; the D gene could be TRBD1 or TRBD2 (5 bases each). The CDR3 spans 18 residues. CDR1 and CDR2 (germline): MDHEN, SYDVKM. V lost 3 bases, J lost 4 bases, and 22 bases lay in between. CDR3 sequence (DNA): TGTGCCAGCAGTTTTTCTGTTACTCTCTTTGGGGGTTACAATGAGCAGTTCTTC. Its translation is CASSFSVTLFGGYNEQFF.

The genes are TRBV28 and TRBJ1-1; TRBD1 matches at 9 bases. Trimming at V came to 6 bases and at J to 2 bases, leaving 7 bases not matched to a gene. The CDR3 contains 15 residues. In germline, CDR1 is MDHEN, CDR2 SYDVKM. CDR3 in DNA: TGTGCCAGCAGCCCCCGGACAGGGGTTAACACTGAAGCTTTCTTT. It yields the protein CASSPRTGVNTEAFF.

This clone was found once. The J gene is TRBJ1-1, the V gene TRBV18; 8 bases line up with TRBD1. Germline-derived CDR1 and CDR2 are KGHSH and LQKENI. This CDR3 is 14 amino acids long. V shed 4 bases, J shed 6 bases, and the junction held 7 bases outside the gene matches. In DNA form, the CDR3 reads TGTGCCAGCTCACGTGACAGGGGTGCCGCTGAAGCTTTCTTT. It codes for CASSRDRGAAEAFF.

V gene TRBV30 combines with J gene TRBJ2-7; D call uncertain. The V end was cut by 2 bases, the J end by 4 bases, with 6 bases between. The CDR3 covers 11 residues. CDR1 GTSNPN and CDR2 SVGIG come from the germline V gene (reference sequence). CDR3 in amino acids: CAWSISYEQYF. The CDR3 nucleotides read TGTGCCTGGAGTATCAGTTACGAGCAGTACTTC. The variable domain in full, with the rest retrieved from reference TRBV30 and TRBJ2-7, is SQTIHQWPATLVQPVGSPLSLECTVEGTSNPNLYWYRQAAGRGLQLLFYSVGIGQISSEVPQNLSASRPQDRQFILSSKKLLLSDSGFYLCAWSISYEQYFGPGTRLTVT.